The rows below give T cell receptor beta chains drawn from one sample of a study of cytomegalovirus exposure and HLA in healthy donors. Clones were sequenced by immunoSEQ multiplex PCR, and TCRdb holds only the in-frame ones, with some missing. Here the sample spans around 110,000 clones, roughly 68% being singletons. The sequenced sample was PBMCs. These receptors came from a man under 40 in good health and CMV-seropositive. Both conserved end residues are part of each CDR3. A D gene is named only where the DNA matches it firmly. Some rows have no size entry. The others give once, few or many, or a class for an expanded clone.

TRBV6-1,once,NA,TRBJ2-3,TGTGCCAGCAGTGATTGGGGGGGGGCAAGAGATACGCAGTATTTT,CASSDWGGARDTQYF
TRBV7-9,NA,TRBD2,TRBJ2-5,TGTGCCAGCAGCGGATGGACTAGCGGGGGCCGGGCGTACCAAGAGACCCAGTACTTC,CASSGWTSGGRAYQETQYF
TRBV4-1,NA,TRBD1,TRBJ1-1,TGCGCCAGCAGCCAAGAACCGGGACAGGGTGGCACTGAAGCTTTCTTT,CASSQEPGQGGTEAFF
TRBV19,NA,NA,TRBJ2-3,TGTGCCAGTAGACCCCGGGGATACACAGATACGCAGTATTTT,CASRPRGYTDTQYF
TRBV19,NA,TRBD1,TRBJ1-2,TGTGCCAGTAGTGTTGGGACAGGGACTCTAGATTTGGATGGCTACACCTTC,CASSVGTGTLDLDGYTF
TRBV25-1,NA,TRBD1,TRBJ1-6,TGTGCCAGCAGTGAATACCAGGACAGGGTTTCACCCCTCCACTTT,CASSEYQDRVSPLHF
TRBV5-4,few,NA,TRBJ2-6,TGTGCCAGCAGCGTCCAGGGGGCCAACGTCCTGACTTTC,CASSVQGANVLTF
TRBV9,NA,NA,TRBJ1-1,TGTGCCAGCAGCTCGCCCCCGGGATACCCATTGGACACTGAAGCTTTCTTT,CASSSPPGYPLDTEAFF
TRBV9,NA,NA,TRBJ2-5,TGTGCCAGCAGCGTAGAAAGGACACCTAAAGAGACCCAGTACTTC,CASSVERTPKETQYF
TRBV27,few,NA,TRBJ2-7,TGTGCCAGCAGTTTAAAAGGGGACTGGGATGATCGTCCCTACGAGCAGTACTTC,CASSLKGDWDDRPYEQYF
TRBV11-3,NA,NA,TRBJ2-2,TGTGCCAGCAGCTTAGCGTCTGTGAACACCGGGGAGCTGTTTTTT,CASSLASVNTGELFF
TRBV28,few,NA,TRBJ1-3,TGTGCCAGCAGCCTTACAGGGAATGGAAACACCATATATTTT,CASSLTGNGNTIYF
TRBV19,NA,TRBD1,TRBJ2-5,TGTGCCAGTAGTAGGGGACAGATGTACCAAGAGACCCAGTACTTC,CASSRGQMYQETQYF
TRBV6-6,NA,NA,TRBJ1-2,TGTGCCAGCAGTTCACTGAGAGCTAACTATGGCTACACCTTC,CASSSLRANYGYTF
TRBV9,NA,NA,TRBJ1-1,TGTGCCAGCAGCGCCGCGGGAAGGGGGGGGGCTGAAGCTTTCTTT,CASSAAGRGGAEAFF
TRBV5-5,NA,NA,TRBJ2-7,TGTGCCAGCAGCATGGCCCGGGGCTACGAGCAGTACTTC,CASSMARGYEQYF
TRBV29-1,NA,TRBD1,TRBJ1-1,TGCAGCGTGGAACAGGGGTGGAACACTGAGGCTTTCTTT,CSVEQGWNTEAFF
TRBV5-4,NA,TRBD2,TRBJ2-5,TGTGCCAGCAGCTTGGTCTCTAGCGGGGAAGAGACCCAGTACTTC,CASSLVSSGEETQYF
TRBV7-2,NA,TRBD1,TRBJ2-2,TGTGCCAGCAGCCGCAGGGGGCGGACCGGGGAGCTGTTTTTT,CASSRRGRTGELFF
TRBV5-1,NA,TRBD1,TRBJ2-5,TGCGCCAGCACCCTGACACAGGGGGCGCCAGGGACCCAGTACTTC,CASTLTQGAPGTQYF
TRBV14,NA,NA,TRBJ2-3,TGTGCCAGCAGCAGCGGGCAGGCCTGGGCGCAGTATTTT,CASSSGQAWAQYF
TRBV19,NA,NA,TRBJ1-5,TGTGCCAGTAGTATACGGGACACGTACAATCAGCCCCAGCATTTT,CASSIRDTYNQPQHF
TRBV5-4,NA,NA,TRBJ2-7,TGTGCCAGCAGCTTGGATGGCAGGATAAACGAGCAGTACTTC,CASSLDGRINEQYF
TRBV6-1,NA,NA,TRBJ1-5,TGTGCCAGCGCAGTCGGCAATCAGCCCCAGCATTTT,CASAVGNQPQHF
TRBV4-2,NA,TRBD1,TRBJ1-2,TGTGCCAGCAGCCAAGATTGGGGCCAGGGGGACTATGGCTACACCTTC,CASSQDWGQGDYGYTF
TRBV6-5,NA,NA,TRBJ1-1,TGTGCCACCTCGAAGGGGCTAACGAACACTGAAGCTTTCTTT,CATSKGLTNTEAFF
TRBV4-2,NA,NA,TRBJ2-1,TGTGCCAGCAGCCAAGACCAGGGGCTGAGCGATGAGCAGTTCTTC,CASSQDQGLSDEQFF
TRBV5-6,NA,NA,TRBJ2-1,TGTGCCAGCAGCTTGGTTGCGGGTCAAGCCTACAATGAGCAGTTCTTC,CASSLVAGQAYNEQFF
TRBV7-3,NA,TRBD2,TRBJ2-3,TGTGCCAGCAGCCCGTCCGGGAGGGTAGATACGCAGTATTTT,CASSPSGRVDTQYF
TRBV5-1,NA,TRBD1,TRBJ2-1,TGCGCCAGCAGCTTAACAGGGGTTGACAATGAGCAGTTCTTC,CASSLTGVDNEQFF
TRBV7-8,NA,NA,TRBJ2-7,TGTGCCAGCAGCTTATGGGAGAACGAGCAGTACTTC,CASSLWENEQYF
TRBV4-1,NA,NA,TRBJ2-3,TGCGCCAGCAGCCAAGAAGTCGGCAGGCCGCCTAGCACAGATACGCAGTATTTT,CASSQEVGRPPSTDTQYF
TRBV6-1,few,TRBD1,TRBJ2-1,TGTGCCAGCAGCGTCGACAGGGCCCCCTACAATGAGCAGTTCTTC,CASSVDRAPYNEQFF
TRBV7-9,NA,TRBD2,TRBJ2-1,TGTGCCAGCAGCCCCAGGGGCGGGGGGTCTAATGAGCAGTTCTTC,CASSPRGGGSNEQFF
TRBV5-6,NA,TRBD1,TRBJ1-2,TGTGCCAGCAGCCAGGACAGGGGGCCATTCTATGGCTACACCTTC,CASSQDRGPFYGYTF